Listed here is a single TCR beta chain. The V end was cut by 5 bases, the J end by 5 bases, with 9 bases between. The CDR3 covers 13 residues. The germline V gene encodes CDR1 SGHTA and CDR2 FQGTGA. This specimen belongs to a study of blood T cell repertoires in COVID-19. The Seattle patients, enrolled during active infection, were followed longitudinally. This table comes from immunoSEQ multiplex PCR, and its TCRdb copy is limited to in-frame clones, with some not included. Here the sample spans under 200,000 clones, 79% being singletons. The TCR sequence derives from a woman aged 55-69 years with COVID-19, enrolled during active disease. V usage is TRBV7-3 and J usage is TRBJ2-2, with D perhaps TRBD1 (5 bases). The sample was peripheral blood. The DNA of the CDR3 is TGTGCCAGCAGCAAAGACAGTACCGGGGAGCTGTTTTTT. Its protein product is CASSKDSTGELFF.